Below are 17 T cell receptor beta chains sequenced from a single sample in a study of T cell responses to AZD1222 COVID-19 vaccine. TCRdb's copy holds only in-frame clones and misses some; the assay was immunoSEQ multiplex PCR. In the table there are tens of thousands of clones, roughly 84% of which are singletons. The sample consisted of peripheral blood, taken on day 0 of AZD1222 vaccination. The receptor source for this set is an adult in good health.

The CDR3 region is CSVEAGAQNTIYF. The CDR3 DNA reads as TGCAGCGTTGAGGCGGGGGCGCAAAACACCATATATTTT. This sequence joins TRBV29-1 and TRBJ1-3, with D possibly TRBD1 on 6 matching bases. Trimming left V 3 bases short and J 6 bases short, with 12 bases between. The CDR3 sequence is 13 residues long. Looked up from germline, CDR1 is SQVTM and CDR2 is ANQGSEA.

This sequence joins TRBV25-1 and TRBJ1-2; 7 bases align to TRBD1. The germline V gene has CDR1 MGHDK and CDR2 SYGVNS. Trimming at V came to 4 bases and at J to 6 bases, leaving 14 bases not matched to a gene. The CDR3 length is 16 residues. Here the CDR3 DNA reads TGTGCCAGCAGTGCAAACAAAAGACAGGGTTCGGATGGCTACACCTTC. This encodes CASSANKRQGSDGYTF.

The rearrangement joins TRBV28 to TRBJ2-5, with D tentatively TRBD2 (6 bases). The CDR3 is 13 residues long. Germline V gene sequence: CDR1 MDHEN, CDR2 SYDVKM. V dropped 10 bases and J dropped 13 bases, with 25 bases sitting between them. CDR3 DNA: TGTGCCACCAGAAATCCGGGACTGACAAAAAGGTACTTC. This translates into CATRNPGLTKRYF.

The J gene is TRBJ1-1, the V gene TRBV18; D perhaps matches TRBD1 (5 bases). Germline CDR1 reads KGHSH; CDR2 reads LQKENI. Trimming left V 3 bases short and J 4 bases short, with 15 bases between. The CDR3 extends over 15 amino acids. CDR3 DNA: TGTGCCAGCTCACCCCCCGGGGCCGTTGGCACTGAAGCTTTCTTT. As protein: CASSPPGAVGTEAFF. The full variable domain, completed using reference TRBV18 and TRBJ1-1, is NAGVMQNPRHLVRRRGQEARLRCSPMKGHSHVYWYRQLPEEGLKFMVYLQKENIIDESGMPKERFSAEFPKEGPSILRIQQVVRGDSAAYFCASSPPGAVGTEAFFGQGTRLTVV.

This clone was recorded only once. This chain connects TRBV24-1 to TRBJ1-2; D is unresolved. Trimming stripped 3 bases from V and 4 bases from J, with 11 bases between. Germline V gene sequence: CDR1 KGHDR, CDR2 SFDVKD. The CDR3 has 14 residues. As DNA, the CDR3 is TGTGCCACCAGTGATGCCGCACAGAGCTATGGCTACACCTTC. Protein product: CATSDAAQSYGYTF.

The chain joins TRBV19 to TRBJ2-1; D remains ambiguous. The CDR3 loop spans 15 amino acids. CDR1 is LNHDA, CDR2 SQIVND, per germline (reference sequence). The V end lost 1 base, the J end lost 0 bases, and 7 bases lay between the germline ends. CDR3 in DNA: TGTGCCAGTAGTATAGGAGCAGACTCCTACAATGAGCAGTTCTTC. It translates to CASSIGADSYNEQFF.

V and J are TRBV5-1 and TRBJ2-1; D is unresolved. CDR1 is SGHRS, CDR2 YFSETQ, per germline. V dropped 0 bases and J dropped 8 bases, with 6 bases sitting between them. This CDR3 spans 12 amino acids. The CDR3 here is CASSLGGYEQFF. The CDR3 DNA reads as TGCGCCAGCAGCTTGGGTGGGTATGAGCAGTTCTTC.

This chain links TRBV27 with TRBJ1-5, with D unclear. Germline lookup yields CDR1 MNHEY and CDR2 SMNVEV (reference sequence). Trimming removed 8 bases from V and 2 bases from J, with 13 bases in between. The CDR3 is 14 residues long. This chain's CDR3 is CASGPAHGNQPQHF. The CDR3 nucleotides are TGTGCCAGCGGCCCGGCGCACGGCAATCAGCCCCAGCATTTT.

The chain has TRBV27 and TRBJ2-7, with 7 bases aligning to TRBD1. This CDR3 is 14 amino acids long. Trimming removed 5 bases from V and 2 bases from J; junction bases left unmatched: 6. Germline V CDR1 and CDR2: MNHEY, SMNVEV (reference sequence). The CDR3 coding sequence is TGTGCCAGCAGTCTGACAGGGCTCACCTACGAGCAGTACTTC. Its protein is CASSLTGLTYEQYF.

The chain carries TRBV27 and TRBJ1-6, with TRBD1 as a possible D gene (5 bases). Deletions cut 3 bases from V and 7 bases from J, with 7 bases between. Germline CDR1 MNHEY, CDR2 SMNVEV (reference sequence). CDR3 length equals 13 residues. The CDR3 here is CASSLGPNSPLHF. DNA of the CDR3: TGTGCCAGCAGTTTGGGACCGAATTCACCCCTCCACTTT.

This clone was recorded a few times. The CDR3 loop is CASSPPKSNYGYTF. CDR3 sequence (DNA): TGTGCCAGCAGCCCCCCGAAAAGTAACTATGGCTACACCTTC. This rearrangement joins TRBV5-4 to TRBJ1-2; D call uncertain. CDR1 SGHNT and CDR2 YYREEE come from the germline V gene (reference sequence). Between the trimmed V and J ends, which lost 4 bases and 1 base, there was a span of 11 bases. The CDR3 covers 14 residues.

The V and J genes are TRBV7-9 and TRBJ2-1; D perhaps matches TRBD1 (6 bases). V lost 7 bases and J 4 bases, leaving 11 bases between the germline ends. Germline V lookup: CDR1 SEHNR, CDR2 FQNEAQ (reference sequence). The CDR3 is made up of 13 amino acids. The CDR3 region is CASTRQVYNEQFF. CDR3 DNA: TGTGCCAGCACCCGACAGGTATACAATGAGCAGTTCTTC. Full variable domain (missing parts from reference TRBV7-9 and TRBJ2-1): DTGVSQNPRHKITKRGQNVTFRCDPISEHNRLYWYRQTLGQGPEFLTYFQNEAQLEKSRLLSDRFSAERPKGSFSTLEIQRTEQGDSAMYLCASTRQVYNEQFFGPGTRLTVL.

The rearrangement joins TRBV7-2 to TRBJ1-4, with 8 bases that match TRBD1. This CDR3 is built from 14 residues. Germline V lookup: CDR1 SGHTA, CDR2 FQGNSA. After removal of 1 base from V and 6 bases from J, the junction contained 1 base not matched to a gene. CDR3 residues: CASSLGTGYEKLFF. The DNA for the CDR3 is TGTGCCAGCAGCTTAGGGACAGGGTATGAAAAACTGTTTTTT.

The V call is TRBV5-4, the J call TRBJ2-7, with TRBD1 matching 8 bases. CDR1 and CDR2 (germline): SGHNT, YYREEE (reference sequence). The CDR3 sequence is 14 residues long. The J segment lost 7 bases and the V segment lost 2 bases, leaving 8 bases of the junction unmatched. CDR3 coding DNA: TGTGCCAGCAGCTTCCCAGGGGGCGCGGGGGAGCAGTACGTC. It specifies CASSFPGGAGEQYV.

The rearrangement uses TRBV6-5 and TRBJ2-1; D perhaps matches TRBD1 (7 bases). The V and J ends lost 2 bases and 15 bases respectively, with 20 bases between them. CDR3 length equals 14 residues. CDR1 is MNHEY and CDR2 is SVGAGI in the germline V gene. This chain's CDR3 is CASSYPGGHNYLFF. CDR3 DNA sequence: TGTGCCAGCAGTTACCCAGGGGGGCACAACTACCTGTTCTTC.

The chain joins TRBV10-1 to TRBJ2-5; a weak D match, TRBD2 (6 bases). Deletions cut 6 bases from V and 2 bases from J, with 13 bases between. The CDR3 loop spans 14 amino acids. Germline V gene lookup returns CDR1 WNHNN and CDR2 SYGVQD (reference sequence). The CDR3 loop reads CASSLYRGQETQYF. The DNA for the CDR3 is TGCGCCAGCAGCCTATACCGGGGGCAAGAGACCCAGTACTTC.

Comment on this clone: The junction departs from the called germline gene at one end, perhaps through a read error. The rearrangement joins TRBV7-7 to TRBJ2-3; D is possibly TRBD1 (7 bases). Germline CDR1 SSHAT, CDR2 FNYEAQ (reference sequence). This CDR3 region has 17 residues. Here the CDR3 DNA reads TGTGCTAGCAGCCCACGAGGGGGGACAGTTAGCACAGATACGCAGTATTTT. It is translated as CASSPRGGTVSTDTQYF.